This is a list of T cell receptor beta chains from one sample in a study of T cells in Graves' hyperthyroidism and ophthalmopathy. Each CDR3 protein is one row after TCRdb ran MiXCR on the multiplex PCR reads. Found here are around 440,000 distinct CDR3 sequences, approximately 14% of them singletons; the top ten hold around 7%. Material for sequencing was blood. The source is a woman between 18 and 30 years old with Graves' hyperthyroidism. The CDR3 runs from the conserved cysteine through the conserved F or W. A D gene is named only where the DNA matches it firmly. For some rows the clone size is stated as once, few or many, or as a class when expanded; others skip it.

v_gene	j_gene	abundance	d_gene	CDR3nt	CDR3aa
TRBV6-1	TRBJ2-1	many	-	TGTGCCAGCGGTCGGGGGTACAATGAGCAGTTCTTC	CASGRGYNEQFF
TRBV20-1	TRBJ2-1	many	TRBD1	TGCAGTGCTACCCTATCACAGGGGGCCCACGGACCCTACAATGAGCAGTTCTTC	CSATLSQGAHGPYNEQFF
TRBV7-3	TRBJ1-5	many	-	TGTGCCAGCAGCTTAACGGTTGGGCAGCCCCAGCATTTT	CASSLTVGQPQHF
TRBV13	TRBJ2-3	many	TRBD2	TGTGCCAGCAGCTCTTCCGTGGCGGGAGATAGTACAGATACGCAGTATTTT	CASSSSVAGDSTDTQYF
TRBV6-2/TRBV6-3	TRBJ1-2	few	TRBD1	TGTGCCAGCAGCCTCCCCCGGGACAGGACCTATGGCTACACCTTC	CASSLPRDRTYGYTF
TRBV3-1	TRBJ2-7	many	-	TGTGCCAGCAGCCAGGGCTCGGGTTGGTACGAGCAGTACTTC	CASSQGSGWYEQYF
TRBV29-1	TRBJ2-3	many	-	TGCAGCGTTGAAGTGGCCGAGATCTCTAGCACAGATACGCAGTATTTT	CSVEVAEISSTDTQYF
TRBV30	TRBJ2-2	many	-	TGTGCCTGGAGTGTCCTGTCCGGGGAGCTGTTTTTT	CAWSVLSGELFF
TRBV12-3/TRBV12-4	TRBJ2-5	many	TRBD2	TGTGCCAGCAGTTTGGGGCAGGGAGGGAACCAAGAGACCCAGTACTTC	CASSLGQGGNQETQYF
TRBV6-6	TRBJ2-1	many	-	TGTGCCAGCAGTTACATTGGGGTGGATGAGCAGTTCTTC	CASSYIGVDEQFF
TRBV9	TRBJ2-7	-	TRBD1	TGTGCCAGCAGCGAGGGAGGCGGCAGGGGGCTCGAGCAGTACTTC	CASSEGGGRGLEQYF
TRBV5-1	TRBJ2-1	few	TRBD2	TGCGCCAGCAGTCGACTAGCGGGGAATGAGCAGTTCTTC	CASSRLAGNEQFF
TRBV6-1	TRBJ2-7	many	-	TGTGCCAGCAGTGAAATTGGGGCAGGATTCGACGAGCAGTACTTC	CASSEIGAGFDEQYF
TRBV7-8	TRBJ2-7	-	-	TGTGCCAGCAGCTTAGGAGGCGGGGCCCTTCATAAGCAGTACTTC	CASSLGGGALHKQYF
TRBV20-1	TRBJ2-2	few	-	TGCAGTGCCAAGAGGGCGGGCGGGGAGCTGTTTTTT	CSAKRAGGELFF
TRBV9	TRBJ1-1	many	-	TGTGCCAGCAGCCGAGGACAGTCGAACACTGAAGCTTTCTTT	CASSRGQSNTEAFF
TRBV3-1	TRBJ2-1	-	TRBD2	TGTGCCAGCGGTACTAGCGGGGGAAGCTATGAGCAGTTCTTC	CASGTSGGSYEQFF
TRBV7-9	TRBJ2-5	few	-	TGTGCCAGCAGCCCACCGAGCCGGGACGCTAACGGAGGGGAGACCCAGTACTTC	CASSPPSRDANGGETQYF
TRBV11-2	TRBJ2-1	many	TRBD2	TGTGCCAGCAGCCGAGATAGCGGGAGGGTCAATGAGCAGTTCTTC	CASSRDSGRVNEQFF
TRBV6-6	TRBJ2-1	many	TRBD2	TGTGCCAGCAGTTACAGCCAACTAGCGTTTTACAATGAGCAGTTCTTC	CASSYSQLAFYNEQFF